The following is a TCR beta chain sequence with its context. Its antigen is not identified. Sequencing used immunoSEQ multiplex PCR; TCRdb keeps in-frame clones, though not all of them. The sample holds 45,000 to 65,000 clones, more than 65% seen once. The data derive from a study of OX40 agonist ivuxolimab in advanced cancers. At the level of the study: Ivuxolimab, an antibody that agonizes OX40 (CD134), was administered to the patients. Enrolled patients in dose escalation had cancers that were hepatocellular carcinoma, melanoma, renal cell or head and neck cancer.

The CDR3 is 19 residues long. The junction had 18 bases not matched to a gene; V was cut back by 10 bases and J by 2 bases. Germline CDR1 and CDR2: SNHLY and FYNNEI. Points from the study as a whole: By week 6 at 0.1 to 3.0 mg/kg, blood CD4+ and CD8+ T cells had expanded clonally.

This chain joins TRBV2 and TRBJ2-3; 13 nucleotides line up with TRBD2. The clonotype comes from an adult with an advanced solid tumor such as melanoma, head and neck, liver or kidney cancer. The sequencing here drew on CD4+ or CD8+ T cells sorted from blood, taken in a trial of the OX40 agonist ivuxolimab. CDR3 DNA sequence: TGTGCCACCAGAAGGGGACTAGCGGGATCCCGCGGTGTCACAGATACGCAGTATTTT. This codes for CATRRGLAGSRGVTDTQYF.